This T cell receptor (beta chain) emerged from a study of cytomegalovirus exposure and HLA in healthy donors. CDR3 size: 15 residues. CDR1 and CDR2 from the germline V gene are GTSNPN and SVGIG (reference sequence). V was trimmed by 3 bases and J by 6 bases, leaving 20 bases between them. Primers for the PCR totalled 60 Vbeta and 13 Jbeta. TCRdb's table, derived via immunoSEQ multiplex PCR, lists solely in-frame clones and lacks some. The table has about 180,000 clones, more than 65% seen once. The sequencing input was PBMCs. The receptor was isolated from a girl aged 2-10 years in good health and CMV-seropositive. The chain is built from TRBV30 and TRBJ1-2, with a possible D match to TRBD1 (6 bases). The CDR3 spells CAWRSGTKRLDGYTF. The DNA for the CDR3 is TGTGCCTGGAGATCCGGGACAAAGCGTCTAGATGGCTACACCTTC.